These 21 T cell receptor beta chains came from one sample sequenced in a study of beta chain features in type 1 diabetes. The antigens for these receptors are not known. Expressed TCRB transcripts were sequenced after all isolated RNA was converted to cDNA. Some clones are missing from TCRdb's copy, which holds only in-frame ones; the method was immunoSEQ multiplex PCR. The table records around 140,000 clones, about 10% of them present only once. Findings and limits, study-wide: Within each of all four CD4+ subsets, Type 1 diabetes patients had TCRB CDR3s that were moderately but significantly shorter.

Source material: central memory CD4+ T cells from blood. The receptors shown here come from a man younger than 45 with type 1 diabetes.

The rearrangement links TRBV30 to TRBJ2-1; TRBD2 matches at 16 bases. This CDR3 has 17 amino acids. V lost 4 bases and J lost 5; bases outside the gene matches: 8. CDR1 is GTSNPN and CDR2 is SVGIG in the germline V gene (reference sequence). In nucleotides, the CDR3 is TGTGCCTGGATAGCTGGGACTAGCGGGGGGGCCGACAATGAGCAGTTCTTC. Protein: CAWIAGTSGGADNEQFF.

This clone was seen more than once but under ten times. The genes are TRBV18 and TRBJ1-1, with D possibly TRBD1 on 5 matching bases. CDR1 is KGHSH and CDR2 is LQKENI in the germline V gene. This CDR3 region has 13 residues. V was trimmed by 6 bases and J by 2 bases, leaving 10 bases between them. The CDR3 loop reads CASSDGQNTEAFF. DNA of the CDR3: TGTGCCAGCTCGGACGGACAAAACACTGAAGCTTTCTTT.

The DNA of the CDR3 is TGCGCCAGCAGCCCCGAGGGGGTGGGAGAGACCCAGTACTTC. Its translation: CASSPEGVGETQYF. The chain combines TRBV5-1 with TRBJ2-5, with D perhaps matching TRBD1 (6 bases). The germline gives CDR1 SGHRS, CDR2 YFSETQ. V lost 4 bases and J 4 bases, leaving 14 bases between the germline ends. The CDR3 runs to 14 residues.

This chain uses TRBV5-4 with TRBJ2-2, with D perhaps TRBD2 (6 bases). Trimming pared 2 bases from V and 0 bases from J, leaving 11 bases between. This CDR3 contains 16 residues. Per the germline V gene, CDR1 is SGHNT and CDR2 is YYREEE (reference sequence). The CDR3 DNA is TGTGCCAGCAGCTTAGGAGGGACTGCGAACACCGGGGAGCTGTTTTTT. Protein: CASSLGGTANTGELFF. Variable domain in full (rest from reference TRBV5-4 and TRBJ2-2): ETGVTQSPTHLIKTRGQQVTLRCSSQSGHNTVSWYQQALGQGPQFIFQYYREEENGRGNFPPRFSGLQFPNYSSELNVNALELDDSALYLCASSLGGTANTGELFFGEGSRLTVL.

This clone was observed a single time. This chain uses TRBV4-3 with TRBJ2-7, with 8 bases that match TRBD1. Trimming at V came to 4 bases and at J to 1 base, leaving 12 bases not matched to a gene. Germline values: CDR1 LGHNA, CDR2 YSLEER. CDR3 length: 17 amino acids. CDR3 region: CASSRDLAGGGSYEQYF. The CDR3 DNA sequence: TGCGCCAGCAGCCGAGACCTGGCAGGGGGCGGGTCCTACGAGCAGTACTTC.

V usage is TRBV2 and J usage is TRBJ1-6; D ambiguous. CDR1 is SNHLY, CDR2 FYNNEI, per germline. The length of the CDR3 is 14 residues. Trimming stripped 4 bases from V and 2 bases from J, with 6 bases between. In DNA form, the CDR3 reads TGTGCCAGCAGTGGCAGTACCTATAATTCACCCCTCCACTTT. Translation: CASSGSTYNSPLHF.

The rearrangement links TRBV7-2 to TRBJ2-2, with a tentative D call TRBD1 (5 bases). Germline CDR1 reads SGHTA; CDR2 reads FQGNSA. The V end was cut by 6 bases, the J end by 3 bases, with 11 bases between. The CDR3 covers 14 residues. The CDR3 reads CASRQDGDTGELFF. DNA for the CDR3: TGTGCCAGCAGACAGGACGGCGACACCGGGGAGCTGTTTTTT.

This clone has just a few counts. V and J are TRBV4-3 and TRBJ2-3; D is perhaps TRBD2 (6 bases). The CDR3 runs 15 residues. The V gene lost 4 bases and the J gene lost 6 bases, with 17 bases spanning the gap. Germline-derived CDR1 and CDR2 are LGHNA and YSLEER. The CDR3 reads CASSLQEGRGDTQYF. The DNA of the CDR3 is TGCGCCAGCAGCCTCCAGGAGGGACGGGGGGATACGCAGTATTTT.

This clone was found a few times. The chain combines TRBV7-9 with TRBJ2-5, with D possibly matching TRBD2 (5 bases). V was clipped by 6 bases and J by 5 bases, with 16 bases between them. Germline V gene lookup returns CDR1 SEHNR and CDR2 FQNEAQ (reference sequence). The CDR3 spans 14 residues. The CDR3 here is CASSFNGVRETQYF. In DNA, the CDR3 is TGTGCCAGCAGTTTCAACGGGGTCCGGGAGACCCAGTACTTC.

This clone has only a few counts. V usage is TRBV18 and J usage is TRBJ1-6, with TRBD1 identical over 8 bases. The CDR3 is made up of 17 amino acids. Germline lookup yields CDR1 KGHSH and CDR2 LQKENI. Trimming at V came to 1 base and at J to 6 bases, leaving 8 bases not matched to a gene. This chain's CDR3 is CASSPRVGTGANSPLHF. The CDR3 DNA is TGTGCCAGCTCACCACGGGTAGGGACAGGCGCTAATTCACCCCTCCACTTT.

This chain uses TRBV5-4 with TRBJ1-6; D is unclear. The CDR3 contains 13 residues. Trimming left V 4 bases short and J 8 bases short, with 10 bases between. The germline gives CDR1 SGHNT, CDR2 YYREEE (reference sequence). This CDR3 reads CASSLDLDSPLHF. The CDR3 DNA sequence: TGTGCCAGCAGCCTAGATCTCGATTCACCCCTCCACTTT.

This clone was picked up a small number of times. The genes are TRBV7-9 and TRBJ2-1; 9 bases align to TRBD2. CDR1 is SEHNR, CDR2 FQNEAQ, per germline (reference sequence). This CDR3 spans 15 amino acids. V dropped 5 bases and J dropped 5; count of bases not matched to a gene: 7. CDR3 sequence reads: CASSTFSGGNNEQFF. The CDR3 DNA sequence: TGTGCCAGCAGCACTTTTAGCGGGGGTAACAATGAGCAGTTCTTC.

This clone was seen ten or more times. V gene TRBV7-9 combines with J gene TRBJ2-1; no firm D call. V was shortened by 5 bases and J by 10 bases, with 9 bases between the two germline ends. Germline V CDR1 and CDR2: SEHNR, FQNEAQ (reference sequence). The CDR3 has 11 residues. The CDR3 DNA follows: TGTGCCAGCAGCGGCTCCTCGGAGCAGTTCTTC. It yields the protein CASSGSSEQFF.

CDR3 coding DNA: TGCGCCAGCAGCCAATCGGGAACCCAAGAGACCCAGTACTTC. Translating it yields CASSQSGTQETQYF. This chain uses TRBV4-1 with TRBJ2-5, with a possible D match to TRBD2 (5 bases). The V and J ends lost 2 bases and 1 base respectively, with 8 bases between them. This CDR3 is 14 amino acids long. Per the germline V gene, CDR1 is MGHRA and CDR2 is YSYEKL.

The genes are TRBV9 and TRBJ1-2; unclear D gene. The CDR3 spans 14 residues. V gave up 1 base and J gave up 4 bases, with 11 bases separating them. Germline V gene data show CDR1 as SGDLS and CDR2 as YYNGEE. The CDR3 spells CASSVPGIGYGYTF. The DNA of the CDR3 is TGTGCCAGCAGCGTACCGGGAATTGGCTATGGCTACACCTTC.

The rearrangement links TRBV5-1 to TRBJ1-5, with D uncertain. CDR3 length: 16 residues. V lost 2 bases and J 2 bases, leaving 14 bases between the germline ends. Germline assignment: CDR1 SGHRS and CDR2 YFSETQ. This CDR3 reads CASSLRTLERNQPQHF. For the CDR3, the DNA is TGCGCCAGCAGCTTACGGACTCTCGAACGCAATCAGCCCCAGCATTTT.

This clone appeared a few times. The genes are TRBV11-3 and TRBJ2-3, with a tentative D call TRBD2 (6 bases). With 3 bases removed from V and 0 bases from J, the gap between germline ends came to 7 bases. Germline V gene lookup returns CDR1 SGHNT and CDR2 YENEEA. The CDR3 runs to 14 residues. CDR3 in amino acids: CASSFSGSTDTQYF. The CDR3, as DNA: TGTGCCAGCAGCTTTAGCGGAAGCACAGATACGCAGTATTTT.

V is TRBV2 and J is TRBJ1-1, with unresolved D. V lost 8 bases, J lost 5 bases, and 9 bases lay in between. This CDR3 region has 11 residues. Per germline, CDR1 SNHLY and CDR2 FYNNEI. This chain's CDR3 is CASCRETEAFF. The CDR3 DNA reads as TGTGCCAGCTGCCGTGAGACTGAAGCTTTCTTT.

The chain combines TRBV27 with TRBJ1-2; TRBD1 matches at 9 bases. Germline V lookup: CDR1 MNHEY, CDR2 SMNVEV (reference sequence). The CDR3 length is 14 residues. V dropped 5 bases and J dropped 14; count of bases not matched to a gene: 15. CDR3 in DNA: TGTGCCAGCAGTACCGGACAGGGGATAAAGCCTTGGACCTTC. Translated, it gives CASSTGQGIKPWTF.

The CDR3 DNA follows: TGCGCCAGCAGCTCCCAATTCTACGAGCAGTACTTC. It specifies CASSSQFYEQYF. The V gene is TRBV5-1, the J gene TRBJ2-7; unclear D gene. The V gene's germline CDR1 is SGHRS and CDR2 YFSETQ. The CDR3 contains 12 residues. Between the trimmed V and J ends, which lost 3 bases and 3 bases, there was a span of 7 bases.

The rearrangement joins TRBV7-2 to TRBJ2-2; D not certain. There are 15 residues in the CDR3. With 5 bases removed from V and 3 bases from J, the gap between germline ends came to 13 bases. CDR1 and CDR2 from the germline V gene are SGHTA and FQGNSA. CDR3 sequence: CASSPYADYTGELFF. For the CDR3, the DNA is TGTGCCAGCAGCCCCTATGCGGATTACACCGGGGAGCTGTTTTTT. Using reference TRBV7-2 and TRBJ2-2 for the parts outside the CDR3, the full variable domain is GAGVSQSPSNKVTEKGKDVELRCDPISGHTALYWYRQSLGQGLEFLIYFQGNSAPDKSGLPSDRFSAERTGGSVSTLTIQRTQQEDSAVYLCASSPYADYTGELFFGEGSRLTVL.